Following are 30 T cell receptor beta chains from one sample sequenced in a study of cytomegalovirus exposure and HLA in healthy donors. The PCR ran on 60 Vbeta and 13 Jbeta primers. TCRdb's table, derived via immunoSEQ multiplex PCR, lists solely in-frame clones and lacks some. Among 100,000 to 150,000 clones listed, over 75% were seen once. Specimen: PBMCs. Receptors were obtained from a man aged 18-30 years in good health and CMV-seropositive.

V usage is TRBV9 and J usage is TRBJ2-3, with 10 nucleotides matching TRBD2. Trimming cost V 3 bases and J 6 bases; bases outside gene matches: 10. Per germline, CDR1 SGDLS and CDR2 YYNGEE. This CDR3 region has 16 residues. The CDR3 DNA reads TGTGCCAGCAGCGCCAGCGGAGCGGGAGGGAGGGATACGCAGTATTTT. Translated: CASSASGAGGRDTQYF.

The J gene is TRBJ2-7, the V gene TRBV7-2, with 7 bases matching TRBD2. Losses at the gene ends were 5 bases for V and 3 bases for J; bases not matched to a gene: 7. CDR1 and CDR2 (germline): SGHTA, FQGNSA. This CDR3 comprises 14 residues. CDR3 sequence reads: CASSLGRAFYEQYF. The CDR3 DNA reads TGTGCCAGCAGCCTAGGGAGGGCTTTCTACGAGCAGTACTTC.

This sequence joins TRBV13 and TRBJ2-2, with TRBD1 matching over 9 bases. Germline V gene data show CDR1 as PRHDT and CDR2 as FYEKMQ (reference sequence). There are 16 residues in the CDR3. J was trimmed by 1 base and V by 1 base; bases with no gene match: 1. The CDR3 spells CASSLEGQGNTGELFF. The CDR3 DNA is TGTGCCAGCAGCTTAGAGGGACAGGGGAACACCGGGGAGCTGTTTTTT.

The J gene is TRBJ1-2, the V gene TRBV19; D remains ambiguous. CDR3 length equals 15 residues. Germline V gene data show CDR1 as LNHDA and CDR2 as SQIVND (reference sequence). V was cut by 6 bases and J by 5 bases, with 19 bases left in between. The CDR3 coding sequence is TGTGCCAGTAGCCAGGTAGTAGGAACCATTTATGGCTACACCTTC. This sequence encodes CASSQVVGTIYGYTF. The full variable domain, rest sourced from reference TRBV19 and TRBJ1-2, is DGGITQSPKYLFRKEGQNVTLSCEQNLNHDAMYWYRQDPGQGLRLIYYSQIVNDFQKGDIAEGYSVSREKKESFPLTVTSAQKNPTAFYLCASSQVVGTIYGYTFGSGTRLTVV.

This chain links TRBV7-7 with TRBJ2-2, with 8 bases aligning to TRBD2. The CDR3 length is 14 residues. CDR1 and CDR2 from the germline V gene are SSHAT and FNYEAQ (reference sequence). Unmatched junction bases numbered 10, after V lost 11 bases and J lost 5 bases. The CDR3 DNA reads TGTGCCTGCGGTGGTAGCGGGAAGACCGGGGAGCTGTTTTTT. Translating it yields CACGGSGKTGELFF.

The rearrangement links TRBV29-1 to TRBJ2-2; D perhaps matches TRBD2 (6 bases). Germline V gene lookup returns CDR1 SQVTM and CDR2 ANQGSEA. The germline V and J ends were trimmed by 5 bases and 3 bases, with 7 bases remaining between them. This CDR3 is built from 12 residues. The chain's CDR3 is CSVLADTGELFF. Here the CDR3 DNA reads TGCAGCGTTTTAGCGGACACCGGGGAGCTGTTTTTT.

The chain recombines TRBV10-3 with TRBJ2-6; D gene uncertain. V lost 4 bases to trimming and J lost 4 bases, with 8 bases between them. Germline V gene lookup returns CDR1 ENHRY and CDR2 SYGVKD. CDR3 size: 14 residues. CDR3 amino acids: CAISGETGANVLTF. Written as DNA, the CDR3 is TGTGCCATCAGTGGTGAGACAGGGGCCAACGTCCTGACTTTC.

J is TRBJ2-2 and V is TRBV5-4; 8 nucleotides line up with TRBD2. The CDR3 consists of 17 residues. V shed 4 bases and J 1 base; nucleotides not matched to a gene: 9. Germline V gene sequence: CDR1 SGHNT, CDR2 YYREEE (reference sequence). The CDR3 nucleotides read TGTGCCAGCAGCGGGAATAGCGGGGACGGGAACACCGGGGAGCTGTTTTTT. This codes for CASSGNSGDGNTGELFF.

The chain joins TRBV25-1 to TRBJ1-1, with D possibly matching TRBD1 (5 bases). The CDR3 loop spans 13 amino acids. V shed 6 bases and J shed 1 base, with 9 bases lying between them. Germline CDR1 is MGHDK and CDR2 is SYGVNS. CDR3 nucleotide sequence: TGTGCCAGCAGAGTCCAGGGGAACACTGAAGCTTTCTTT. Amino acids: CASRVQGNTEAFF.

The gene calls are TRBV2 and TRBJ2-3; a possible D gene is TRBD2 (5 bases). CDR3 length equals 18 residues. Trimming took 4 bases from V and 4 from J, leaving 24 bases between them. Germline loops: CDR1 SNHLY, CDR2 FYNNEI. CDR3 sequence reads: CASSVVSVWESTPDTQYF. In DNA, the CDR3 is TGTGCCAGCAGTGTTGTTTCAGTCTGGGAGAGTACACCAGATACGCAGTATTTT. The whole variable domain, filled in from reference TRBV2 and TRBJ2-3, reads EPEVTQTPSHQVTQMGQEVILRCVPISNHLYFYWYRQILGQKVEFLVSFYNNEISEKSEIFDDQFSVERPDGSNFTLKIRSTKLEDSAMYFCASSVVSVWESTPDTQYFGPGTRLTVL.

The rearrangement joins TRBV19 to TRBJ1-5, with unresolved D. Germline V gene data show CDR1 as LNHDA and CDR2 as SQIVND (reference sequence). The CDR3 is 16 amino acids. With 4 bases removed from V and 8 bases from J, the gap between germline ends came to 21 bases. CDR3 DNA sequence: TGTGCCAGTAGTAGGCTCCTATACTCAACGGAGGAGCCCCAGCATTTT. Residues: CASSRLLYSTEEPQHF.

Regarding this clone: Other DNA sequences from this sample encode an identical CDR3 as well. The chain has TRBV19 and TRBJ1-1; 7 bases are a match to TRBD1. The V gene's germline CDR1 is LNHDA and CDR2 SQIVND (reference sequence). This CDR3 is built from 13 residues. The V gene end was trimmed by 8 bases and the J gene end by 1 base; junction bases not matched to a gene: 4. CDR3 bases: TGTGCCAGTTCCAGGACAGGGAACACTGAAGCTTTCTTT. It is translated as CASSRTGNTEAFF.

J is TRBJ2-5 and V is TRBV30, with TRBD1 identical over 9 bases. The CDR3 spans 14 residues. CDR1 and CDR2 (germline): GTSNPN, SVGIG (reference sequence). The trim removed 0 bases at V and 5 bases at J, leaving 4 bases unmatched. The CDR3 sequence is CAWSVTGGKETQYF. In nucleotides, the CDR3 is TGTGCCTGGAGTGTCACAGGGGGCAAGGAGACCCAGTACTTC.

The genes are TRBV2 and TRBJ2-7; 8 bases map to TRBD1. In germline, CDR1 is SNHLY, CDR2 FYNNEI. J lost 0 bases, V lost 4 bases, and 5 bases had no gene match. This CDR3 comprises 15 residues. CDR3 sequence (DNA): TGTGCCAGCAGTGGTACCGGGACAGGCTCCTACGAGCAGTACTTC. This gives the protein CASSGTGTGSYEQYF.

The chain has TRBV7-2 and TRBJ1-4; 7 nucleotides align to TRBD1. Germline V CDR1 and CDR2: SGHTA, FQGNSA. Trimming at V came to 5 bases and at J to 7 bases, leaving 10 bases not matched to a gene. The CDR3 runs to 15 residues. The CDR3 is CASSIHRGLGEKLFF. DNA of the CDR3: TGTGCCAGCAGCATCCACAGGGGACTGGGTGAAAAACTGTTTTTT.

The chain employs TRBV10-3 and TRBJ1-1, with D possibly being TRBD1 (6 bases). Trimming stripped 7 bases from V and 2 bases from J, with 11 bases between. Looked up from germline, CDR1 is ENHRY and CDR2 is SYGVKD. The CDR3 contains 13 residues. The CDR3 DNA is TGTGCCATCAAATCAGGGGATAACACTGAAGCTTTCTTT. It yields the protein CAIKSGDNTEAFF.

This clone has just a few counts. This chain uses TRBV6-1 with TRBJ2-6; 7 nucleotides align to TRBD2. Germline CDR1 is MNHNS and CDR2 is SASEGT. Trimming removed 7 bases from V and 1 base from J; junction bases left unmatched: 4. This CDR3 is built from 15 residues. The CDR3 here is CASMSGASGANVLTF. The CDR3 DNA is TGTGCCAGCATGAGCGGGGCTTCTGGGGCCAACGTCCTGACTTTC.

DNA for the CDR3: TGTGCCAGCAGTTCCGGACAGGGGGCGCTTGGGGAGCAGTACTTC. Its translation: CASSSGQGALGEQYF. The chain has TRBV27 and TRBJ2-7; 11 nucleotides line up with TRBD1. This CDR3 is 15 amino acids long. Germline CDR1 is MNHEY and CDR2 is SMNVEV (reference sequence). With 4 bases clipped from V and 7 bases from J, the junction kept 9 bases outside the gene matches.

The V gene is TRBV27, the J gene TRBJ2-3; 7 positions match TRBD2. V lost 3 bases, J lost 0 bases, and 6 bases stayed unmatched. CDR3 size: 16 residues. Looked up from germline, CDR1 is MNHEY and CDR2 is SMNVEV (reference sequence). The CDR3 here is CASSFGLAASTDTQYF. CDR3 nucleotide sequence: TGTGCCAGCAGTTTCGGGCTAGCGGCTAGCACAGATACGCAGTATTTT.

The gene calls are TRBV30 and TRBJ2-3; D may be TRBD2 (7 bases). Germline loops: CDR1 GTSNPN, CDR2 SVGIG (reference sequence). Trimming cost V 2 bases and J 3 bases, with 15 bases left between them. The CDR3 is made up of 15 amino acids. The CDR3 spells CAWSPGRGITDTQYF. The CDR3 DNA sequence: TGTGCCTGGAGTCCGGGGAGGGGGATAACAGATACGCAGTATTTT.

V gene TRBV6-5 combines with J gene TRBJ1-4, with 8 nucleotides matching TRBD1. V trimming: 5 bases; J trimming: 11 bases; junction bases outside the gene matches: 13. The CDR3 extends over 15 amino acids. Germline CDR1 is MNHEY and CDR2 is SVGAGI. CDR3 amino acids: CASSPDREKGSKLFF. The DNA of the CDR3 is TGTGCCAGCAGTCCGGACAGGGAAAAGGGTAGTAAACTGTTTTTT.

Remarks on this clone: Other DNA sequences from this sample encode an identical CDR3 as well. This chain uses TRBV29-1 with TRBJ1-1, with TRBD1 identical over 8 bases. The CDR3 has 18 amino acids. Germline loops: CDR1 SQVTM, CDR2 ANQGSEA. The trim removed 5 bases at V and 6 bases at J, leaving 23 bases unmatched. For the CDR3, the DNA is TGCAGCGTTTTTGGGGCCGAGAAGTTTTTGACAGGGGACGCTGAAGCTTTCTTT. Translation: CSVFGAEKFLTGDAEAFF.

This chain links TRBV4-1 with TRBJ1-6; the D is unclear. Germline V gene sequence: CDR1 MGHRA, CDR2 YSYEKL. The CDR3 covers 15 residues. V was cut by 0 bases and J by 8 bases, with 11 bases left in between. The CDR3 nucleotides read TGCGCCAGCAGCCAAGAGGCCAGTTATGATTCACCCCTCCACTTT. Encoded protein: CASSQEASYDSPLHF.

The table lists this clone with a count of one. J is TRBJ2-3 and V is TRBV5-6, with D possibly matching TRBD1 (6 bases). The V end was cut by 3 bases, the J end by 1 base, with 12 bases between. CDR1 is SGHDT and CDR2 is YYEEEE in the germline V gene. The CDR3 has 15 amino acids. As DNA, the CDR3 is TGTGCCAGCAGCTACGGTCCAGGGGGCACAGATACGCAGTATTTT. Translated, it gives CASSYGPGGTDTQYF.

In its sample, this clone was seen once. The rearrangement joins TRBV2 to TRBJ2-7; 8 bases are a match to TRBD1. CDR3 length: 12 residues. V trimming: 9 bases; J trimming: 2 bases; junction bases outside the gene matches: 3. The germline V gene encodes CDR1 SNHLY and CDR2 FYNNEI. The CDR3 coding sequence is TGTGCCAGTGACAGGGGCACCTACGAGCAGTACTTC. This sequence encodes CASDRGTYEQYF.

The J gene is TRBJ1-1, the V gene TRBV4-1; 7 bases are shared with TRBD1. There are 15 residues in the CDR3. V was clipped by 3 bases and J by 4 bases; unmatched bases: 8. Germline CDR1 and CDR2: MGHRA and YSYEKL. CDR3 in DNA: TGCGCCAGCAGCCACGTGACAGGGAGGTCCACTGAAGCTTTCTTT. Residues: CASSHVTGRSTEAFF.

The CDR3 sequence is CASSRDRAADTQYF. In DNA form, the CDR3 reads TGTGCCAGCAGCCGGGACAGGGCAGCAGATACGCAGTATTTT. The V gene is TRBV5-5, the J gene TRBJ2-3; TRBD1 matches 9 bases. The ends lost 4 bases at V and 4 bases at J; junction bases unmatched: 4. CDR3 length equals 14 residues. Germline lookup yields CDR1 SGHKS and CDR2 YYEKEE (reference sequence).

The rearrangement uses TRBV7-2 and TRBJ2-7; possible D gene TRBD2, 5 bases. The CDR3 consists of 13 residues. Trimming removed 2 bases from V and 3 bases from J, with 8 bases in between. Germline CDR1 is SGHTA and CDR2 is FQGNSA. CDR3 in amino acids: CASSLNGDYEQYF. CDR3 in DNA: TGTGCCAGCAGCTTAAACGGGGACTACGAGCAGTACTTC.

This rearrangement joins TRBV6-5 to TRBJ1-1; D is ambiguous. The CDR3 is 13 residues long. Trimming took off 10 bases at V and 10 bases at J, with 22 bases between the two ends. Germline values: CDR1 MNHEY, CDR2 SVGAGI. This chain's CDR3 is CATHGVREMRAFF. The CDR3 region has the DNA TGTGCCACCCATGGCGTGAGGGAGATGCGAGCTTTCTTT.

This clone was seen more than once but under ten times. This rearrangement joins TRBV5-6 to TRBJ2-2; 8 bases align to TRBD2. CDR3 length: 16 amino acids. Germline loops: CDR1 SGHDT, CDR2 YYEEEE. Trimming at V came to 2 bases and at J to 7 bases, leaving 10 bases not matched to a gene. DNA of the CDR3: TGTGCCAGCAGCTTCGGGACTAGAGGGTCCGGCGGGGAGCTGTTTTTT. Protein sequence: CASSFGTRGSGGELFF.